This T cell receptor beta chain was sequenced in a study of blood T cell repertoires in COVID-19. The table came from immunoSEQ multiplex PCR; TCRdb's copy has only in-frame clones and leaves some out. The sample has about 110,000 clones, over 75% seen once. From germline, CDR1 is PRHDT and CDR2 FYEKMQ (reference sequence). The CDR3 runs 16 residues. Losses at the gene ends were 5 bases for V and 4 bases for J; bases not matched to a gene: 11. The origin of this receptor is a woman aged 45-60 years with acute or convalescent COVID-19. The sample taken for sequencing was peripheral blood. V is TRBV13 and J is TRBJ2-1, with TRBD2 identical over 7 bases. The CDR3 sequence is CASSLLAGVRYNEQFF. In DNA, the CDR3 is TGTGCCAGCAGCCTGCTTGCGGGGGTTAGATACAATGAGCAGTTCTTC.